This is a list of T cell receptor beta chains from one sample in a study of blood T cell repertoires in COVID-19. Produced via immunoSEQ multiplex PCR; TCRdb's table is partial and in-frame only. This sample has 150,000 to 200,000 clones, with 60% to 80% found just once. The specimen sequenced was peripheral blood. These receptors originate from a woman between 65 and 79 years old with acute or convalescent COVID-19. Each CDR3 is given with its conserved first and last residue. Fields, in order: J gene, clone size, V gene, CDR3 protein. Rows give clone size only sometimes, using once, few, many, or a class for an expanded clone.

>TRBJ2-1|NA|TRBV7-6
CASSFDRAQRNEQFF
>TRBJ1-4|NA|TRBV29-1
CSVRTGGNEKLFF
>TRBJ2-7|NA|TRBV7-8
CASSLTERRSYEQYF
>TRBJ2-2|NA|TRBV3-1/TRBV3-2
CASSLQGPGELFF
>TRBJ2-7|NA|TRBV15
CATSRDLRGRALTYEQYF
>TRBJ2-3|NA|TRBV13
CASSAAPITDTQYF
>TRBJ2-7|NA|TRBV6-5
CASSLRQGPYEQYF
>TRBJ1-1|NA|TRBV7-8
CASSLAKDRGDTEAFF
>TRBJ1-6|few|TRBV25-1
CASSSGPNSPLHF
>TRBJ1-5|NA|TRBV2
CASSGDLNQPQHF
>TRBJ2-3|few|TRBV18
CASSPEQAYTDTQYF
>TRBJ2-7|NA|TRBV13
CASSFSTGGGDEQYF
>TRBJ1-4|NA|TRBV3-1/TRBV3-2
CASSQDPTGTNEKLFF
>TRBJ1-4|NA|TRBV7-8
CASSLVGPGLGEKLFF
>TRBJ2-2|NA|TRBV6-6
CASSLDTGELFF
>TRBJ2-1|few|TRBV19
CASSNILRNSYNEQFF
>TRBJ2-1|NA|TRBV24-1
CATSDGRLADGSREQFF